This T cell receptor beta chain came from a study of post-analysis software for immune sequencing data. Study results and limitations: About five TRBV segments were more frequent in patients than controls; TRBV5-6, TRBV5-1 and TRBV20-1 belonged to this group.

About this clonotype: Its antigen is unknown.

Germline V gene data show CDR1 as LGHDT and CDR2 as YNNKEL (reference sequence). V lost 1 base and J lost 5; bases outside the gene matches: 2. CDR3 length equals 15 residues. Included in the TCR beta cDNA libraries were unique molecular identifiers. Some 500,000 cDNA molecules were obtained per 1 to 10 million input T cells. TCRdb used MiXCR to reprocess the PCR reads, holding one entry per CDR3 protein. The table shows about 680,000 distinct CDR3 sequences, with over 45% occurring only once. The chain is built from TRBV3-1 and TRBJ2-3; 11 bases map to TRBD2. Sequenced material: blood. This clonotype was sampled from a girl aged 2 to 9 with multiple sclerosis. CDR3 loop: CASSQALAGVDTQYF. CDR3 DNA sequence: TGTGCCAGCAGCCAAGCACTAGCGGGAGTAGATACGCAGTATTTT.